The T cell receptor (beta chain) under discussion was sequenced for a study of OX40 agonist ivuxolimab in advanced cancers. On the study more broadly: Dose-escalation patients had hepatocellular carcinoma, melanoma, renal cell or head and neck cancer. Partial responses were seen in three patients, one with hepatocellular carcinoma and two with cutaneous melanoma. Having had anti-PD-1, anti-PD-L1 or anti-CTLA-4 therapy before was allowed, and around 44% had some.

CDR3 size: 15 residues. The V gene's germline CDR1 is MNHEY and CDR2 SMNVEV (reference sequence). V was trimmed by 4 bases and J by 2 bases, leaving 14 bases between them. The assay was immunoSEQ multiplex PCR, and TCRdb's table has in-frame clones only and misses some. The table records under 70,000 clones, around 89% of them present only once. V is TRBV27 and J is TRBJ1-2; D perhaps matches TRBD1 (6 bases). The receptor's source is an adult with an advanced solid tumor such as melanoma, head and neck, liver or kidney cancer. The starting material was CD4+ or CD8+ T cells sorted from blood, obtained in a trial of the OX40 agonist ivuxolimab. The CDR3 nucleotides are TGTGCCAGCAGTTCCCGACAGGCAGGAAACTATGGCTACACCTTC. Protein product: CASSSRQAGNYGYTF.